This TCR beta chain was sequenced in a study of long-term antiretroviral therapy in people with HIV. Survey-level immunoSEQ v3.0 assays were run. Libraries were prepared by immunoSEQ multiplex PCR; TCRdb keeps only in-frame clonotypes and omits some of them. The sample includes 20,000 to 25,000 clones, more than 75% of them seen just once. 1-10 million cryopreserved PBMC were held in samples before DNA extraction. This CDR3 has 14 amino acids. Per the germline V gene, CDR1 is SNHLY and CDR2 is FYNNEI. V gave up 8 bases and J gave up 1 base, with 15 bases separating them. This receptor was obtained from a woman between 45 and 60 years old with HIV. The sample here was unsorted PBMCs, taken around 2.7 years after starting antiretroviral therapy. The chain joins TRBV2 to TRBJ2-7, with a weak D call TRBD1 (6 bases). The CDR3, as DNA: TGTGCCAGCTACCGGGACGGGACATCCTACGAGCAGTACTTC. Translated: CASYRDGTSYEQYF.